This TCR beta chain was recorded in a study of T cell repertoires in cytomegalovirus infection (dated by TCRdb to the late 2010s). About the study as a whole: Donor HLA type was relevant to the analysis, as public TCR beta signatures indicated carriage of CMV infection together with the matching HLA type. The full study reports these points: The ex vivo response was dominated by HLA-C-restricted CMV-specific TCR beta clonotypes, which also provided the single most frequent clonotype in two of eight donors. In both this cohort and an independent cohort of 300 to 450 donors, the cumulative frequency of public TCR beta family members distinguished carriers of CMV infection plus the relevant HLA type.

For this chain, trimming is 2 bases at the V end and 4 bases at the J end, and the number of junction bases without a gene match is 4. The germline V gene provides CDR1 SNHLY and CDR2 FYNNEI. Including cysteine and phenylalanine, the CDR3 has 15 amino acids. Only the CDR3 DNA is retained, 45 bases long and in frame from the first base. The sample holds a few counts of this clonotype. This receptor's antigen is unknown. Base-call qualities are not available, and no considerably larger clone is one nucleotide away. Sequencing was carried out with an Illumina HiSeq 1500. Using fastp at Q25 and MiXCR, TCRdb reprocessed the public reads and kept productive beta chains. CDR3 protein duplicates are merged, each entry listing the most common genes and DNA. Recorded for this sample are fewer than 400,000 distinct CDR3 sequences; roughly 18% of them occurred a single time. The ten biggest clones cover under 9% of the sample.

Here the chain combines TRBV2 and TRBJ2-1; the junction holds 8 bases that match TRBD2. The sequence was collected from a human donor in good health (CMV status not recorded). Some clones in this sample may be carry-over from other donors' samples. Sequences were obtained from PBMCs. The CDR3 corresponds to CASSELGGGYNEQFF. The nucleotide sequence is given as TGTGCCAGCAGTGAATTAGGCGGGGGGTACAATGAGCAGTTCTTC.